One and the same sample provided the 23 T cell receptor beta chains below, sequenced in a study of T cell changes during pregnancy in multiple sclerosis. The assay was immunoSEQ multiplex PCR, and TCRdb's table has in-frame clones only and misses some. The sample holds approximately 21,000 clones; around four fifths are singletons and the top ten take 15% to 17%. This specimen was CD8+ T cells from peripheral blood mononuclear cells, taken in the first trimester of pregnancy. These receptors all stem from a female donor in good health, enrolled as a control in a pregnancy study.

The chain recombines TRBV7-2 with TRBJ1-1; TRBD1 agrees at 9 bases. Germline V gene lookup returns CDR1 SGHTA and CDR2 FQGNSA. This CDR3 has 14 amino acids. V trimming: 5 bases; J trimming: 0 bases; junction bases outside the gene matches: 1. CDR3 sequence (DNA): TGTGCCAGCAGCAGGGACAGGGTGAACACTGAAGCTTTCTTT. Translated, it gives CASSRDRVNTEAFF.

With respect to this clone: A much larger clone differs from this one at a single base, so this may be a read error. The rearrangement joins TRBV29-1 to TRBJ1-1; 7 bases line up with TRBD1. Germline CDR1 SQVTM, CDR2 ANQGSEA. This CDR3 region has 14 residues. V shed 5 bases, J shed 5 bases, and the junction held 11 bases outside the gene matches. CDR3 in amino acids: CSVREQGRGTEAFF. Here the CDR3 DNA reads TGCAGCGTTCGGGAACAGGGCAGGGGGACTGAAGCTTTCTTT.

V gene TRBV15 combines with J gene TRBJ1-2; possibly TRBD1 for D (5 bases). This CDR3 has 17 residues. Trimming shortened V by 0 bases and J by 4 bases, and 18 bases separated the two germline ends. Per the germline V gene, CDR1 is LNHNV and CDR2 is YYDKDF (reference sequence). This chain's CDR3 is CATSREPRQPNLYGYTF. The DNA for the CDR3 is TGTGCCACCAGCAGAGAACCTCGACAGCCCAATCTCTATGGCTACACCTTC.

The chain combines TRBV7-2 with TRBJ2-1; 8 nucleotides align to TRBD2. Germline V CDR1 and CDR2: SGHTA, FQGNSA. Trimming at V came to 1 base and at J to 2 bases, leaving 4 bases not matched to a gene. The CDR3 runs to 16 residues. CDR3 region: CASSLVAGYPYNEQFF. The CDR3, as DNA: TGTGCCAGCAGCTTAGTAGCGGGGTACCCCTACAATGAGCAGTTCTTC.

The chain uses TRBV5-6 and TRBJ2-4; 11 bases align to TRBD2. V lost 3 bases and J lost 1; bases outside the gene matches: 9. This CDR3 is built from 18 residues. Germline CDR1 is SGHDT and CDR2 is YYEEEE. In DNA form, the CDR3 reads TGTGCCAGCAGCTCCCCGACTAGCGGGGATCCGGCCAAAAACATTCAGTACTTC. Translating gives CASSSPTSGDPAKNIQYF.

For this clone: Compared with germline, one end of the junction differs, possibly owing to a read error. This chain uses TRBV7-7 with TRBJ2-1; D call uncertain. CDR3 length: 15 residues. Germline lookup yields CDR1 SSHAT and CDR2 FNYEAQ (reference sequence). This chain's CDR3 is CASSLEAGNYNEQFF. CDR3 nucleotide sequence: TGTGCTAGCAGCTTAGAGGCAGGAAACTACAATGAGCAGTTCTTC.

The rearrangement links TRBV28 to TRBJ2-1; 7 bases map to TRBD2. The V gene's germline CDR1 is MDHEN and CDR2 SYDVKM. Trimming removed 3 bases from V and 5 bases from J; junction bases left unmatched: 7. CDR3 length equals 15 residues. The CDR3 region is CASSFGLAADNEQFF. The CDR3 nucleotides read TGTGCCAGCAGTTTCGGTCTAGCGGCGGACAATGAGCAGTTCTTC.

In DNA form, the CDR3 reads TGTGCCAGCAGTGCCGAAACAGGAAGAGTTAACTATGGCTACACCTTC. Its translation is CASSAETGRVNYGYTF. The V call is TRBV2, the J call TRBJ1-2, with a weak D call TRBD1 (5 bases). V lost 4 bases, J lost 1 base, and 16 bases lay in between. The germline CDR1 and CDR2 sequences are SNHLY and FYNNEI. The CDR3 is 16 residues long. The full variable domain, with the rest looked up from reference TRBV2 and TRBJ1-2, is EPEVTQTPSHQVTQMGQEVILRCVPISNHLYFYWYRQILGQKVEFLVSFYNNEISEKSEIFDDQFSVERPDGSNFTLKIRSTKLEDSAMYFCASSAETGRVNYGYTFGSGTRLTVV.

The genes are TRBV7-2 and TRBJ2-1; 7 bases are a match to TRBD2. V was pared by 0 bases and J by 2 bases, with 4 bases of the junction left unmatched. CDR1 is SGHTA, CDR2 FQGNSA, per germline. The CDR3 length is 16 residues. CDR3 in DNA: TGTGCCAGCAGCTTAGCCGGGGGGAGCGCCTACAATGAGCAGTTCTTC. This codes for CASSLAGGSAYNEQFF.

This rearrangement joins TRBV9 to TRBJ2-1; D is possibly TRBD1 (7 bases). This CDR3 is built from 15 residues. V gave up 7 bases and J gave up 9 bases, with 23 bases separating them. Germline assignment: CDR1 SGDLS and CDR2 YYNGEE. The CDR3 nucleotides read TGTGCCAGCGGTCAAGGACTAACAGGGGAAGGTGAGCAGTTCTTC. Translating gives CASGQGLTGEGEQFF.

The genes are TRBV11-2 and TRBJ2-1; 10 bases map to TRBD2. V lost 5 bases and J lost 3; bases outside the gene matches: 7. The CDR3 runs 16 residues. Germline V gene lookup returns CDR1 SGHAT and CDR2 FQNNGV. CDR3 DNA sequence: TGTGCCAGCAGCGACCGTTGGACTAGCGGCTACAATGAGCAGTTCTTC. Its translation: CASSDRWTSGYNEQFF.

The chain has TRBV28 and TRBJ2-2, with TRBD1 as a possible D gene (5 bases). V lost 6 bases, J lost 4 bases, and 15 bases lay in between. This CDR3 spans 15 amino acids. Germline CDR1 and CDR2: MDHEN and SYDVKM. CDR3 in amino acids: CASRPDSRGTGELFF. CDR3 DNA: TGTGCCAGCAGGCCTGACTCAAGGGGCACCGGGGAGCTGTTTTTT.

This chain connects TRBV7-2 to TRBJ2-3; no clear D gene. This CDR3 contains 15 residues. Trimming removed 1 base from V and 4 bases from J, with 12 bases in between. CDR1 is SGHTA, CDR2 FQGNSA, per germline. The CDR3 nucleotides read TGTGCCAGCAGCTTAGAACTACGACCTCCAGATACGCAGTATTTT. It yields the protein CASSLELRPPDTQYF.

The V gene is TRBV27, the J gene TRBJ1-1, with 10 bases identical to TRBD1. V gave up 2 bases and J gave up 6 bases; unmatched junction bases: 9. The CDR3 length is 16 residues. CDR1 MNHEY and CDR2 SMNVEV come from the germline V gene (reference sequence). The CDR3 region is CASSLPRDRGGAEAFF. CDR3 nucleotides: TGTGCCAGCAGTTTACCCAGGGACAGGGGAGGGGCTGAAGCTTTCTTT.

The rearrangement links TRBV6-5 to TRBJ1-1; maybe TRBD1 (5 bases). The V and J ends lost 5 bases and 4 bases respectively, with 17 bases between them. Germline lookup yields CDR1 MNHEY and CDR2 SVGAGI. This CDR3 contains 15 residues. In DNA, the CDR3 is TGTGCCAGCAGTCCCTCGGGGGTTGAGGGCACTGAAGCTTTCTTT. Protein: CASSPSGVEGTEAFF.

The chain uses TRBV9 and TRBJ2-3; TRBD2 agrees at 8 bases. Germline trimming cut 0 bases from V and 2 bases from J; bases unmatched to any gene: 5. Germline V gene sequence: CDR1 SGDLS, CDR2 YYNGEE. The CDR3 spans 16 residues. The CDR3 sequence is CASSVDTGGATDTQYF. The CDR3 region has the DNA TGTGCCAGCAGCGTAGATACCGGGGGGGCCACAGATACGCAGTATTTT. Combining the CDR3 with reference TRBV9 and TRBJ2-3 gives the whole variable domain DSGVTQTPKHLITATGQRVTLRCSPRSGDLSVYWYQQSLDQGLQFLIQYYNGEERAKGNILERFSAQQFPDLHSELNLSSLELGDSALYFCASSVDTGGATDTQYFGPGTRLTVL.

CDR3 sequence (DNA): TGTGCCAGCTCAGACAGGGCTAAGGACAATGAGCAGTTCTTC. Encoded protein: CASSDRAKDNEQFF. The chain has TRBV18 and TRBJ2-1, with 7 bases that match TRBD1. Germline CDR1 and CDR2: KGHSH and LQKENI. CDR3 length: 14 amino acids. V gave up 5 bases and J gave up 5 bases; unmatched junction bases: 6.

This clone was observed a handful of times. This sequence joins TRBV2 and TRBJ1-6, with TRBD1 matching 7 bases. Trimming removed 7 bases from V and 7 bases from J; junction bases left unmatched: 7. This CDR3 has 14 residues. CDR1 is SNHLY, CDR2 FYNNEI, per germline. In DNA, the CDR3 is TGTGCCAGCACCCGGGACAGACTAAATTCACCCCTCCACTTT. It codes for CASTRDRLNSPLHF. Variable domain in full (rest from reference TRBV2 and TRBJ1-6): EPEVTQTPSHQVTQMGQEVILRCVPISNHLYFYWYRQILGQKVEFLVSFYNNEISEKSEIFDDQFSVERPDGSNFTLKIRSTKLEDSAMYFCASTRDRLNSPLHFGNGTRLTVT.

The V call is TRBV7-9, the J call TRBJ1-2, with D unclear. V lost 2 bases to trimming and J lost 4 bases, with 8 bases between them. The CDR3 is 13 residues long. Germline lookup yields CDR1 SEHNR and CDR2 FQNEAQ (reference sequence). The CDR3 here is CASSLPGFYGYTF. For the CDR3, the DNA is TGTGCCAGCAGCTTACCGGGTTTCTATGGCTACACCTTC. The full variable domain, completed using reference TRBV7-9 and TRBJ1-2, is DTGVSQNPRHKITKRGQNVTFRCDPISEHNRLYWYRQTLGQGPEFLTYFQNEAQLEKSRLLSDRFSAERPKGSFSTLEIQRTEQGDSAMYLCASSLPGFYGYTFGSGTRLTVV.

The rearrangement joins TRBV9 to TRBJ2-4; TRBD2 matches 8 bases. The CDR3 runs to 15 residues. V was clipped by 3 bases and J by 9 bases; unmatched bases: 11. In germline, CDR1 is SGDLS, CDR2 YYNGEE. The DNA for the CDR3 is TGTGCCAGCAGCGCCCCGGGGGGGGGAGGGGGCATTCAGTACTTC. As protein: CASSAPGGGGGIQYF.

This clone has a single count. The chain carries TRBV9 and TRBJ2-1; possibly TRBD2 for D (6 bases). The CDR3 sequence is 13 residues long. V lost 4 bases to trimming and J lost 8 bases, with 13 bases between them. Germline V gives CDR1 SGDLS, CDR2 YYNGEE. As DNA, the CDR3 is TGTGCCAGCAGCCCCCGGGACTCCGATGAGCAGTTCTTC. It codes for CASSPRDSDEQFF.

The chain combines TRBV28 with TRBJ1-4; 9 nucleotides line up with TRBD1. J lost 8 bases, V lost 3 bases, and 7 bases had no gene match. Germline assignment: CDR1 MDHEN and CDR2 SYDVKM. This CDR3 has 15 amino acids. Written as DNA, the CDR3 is TGTGCCAGCAGTTTCACAGGGGGCGCAGGGGAAAAACTGTTTTTT. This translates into CASSFTGGAGEKLFF.

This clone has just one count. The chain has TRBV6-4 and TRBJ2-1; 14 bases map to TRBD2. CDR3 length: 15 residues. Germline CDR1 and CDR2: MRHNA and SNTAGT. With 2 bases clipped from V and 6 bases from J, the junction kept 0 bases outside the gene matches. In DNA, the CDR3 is TGTGCCAGCAGTGACGGACTAGCGGGAGGCAATGAGCAGTTCTTC. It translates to CASSDGLAGGNEQFF.